The clone carrying this T cell receptor beta chain was seen ten or more times. This record comes from a study of neurological immune-mediated disorders. MiXCR was run by TCRdb on the 5' RACE reads, yielding one entry per CDR3 protein. This sample yields under 50,000 distinct CDR3 sequences, of which about 25% are seen a single time; 20% to 25% belongs to the top ten. V lost 6 bases and J 0 bases, leaving 15 bases between the germline ends. The CDR3 has 15 residues. The germline CDR1 and CDR2 sequences are MNHEY and SMNVEV (reference sequence). The chain recombines TRBV27 with TRBJ2-7; D may be TRBD1 (6 bases). The sequence was collected from an older woman in good health. What was sequenced was PBMCs. CDR3 residues: CASSPYRETSYEQYF. The DNA for the CDR3 is TGTGCCAGCAGCCCCTACAGGGAAACCTCCTACGAGCAGTACTTC.